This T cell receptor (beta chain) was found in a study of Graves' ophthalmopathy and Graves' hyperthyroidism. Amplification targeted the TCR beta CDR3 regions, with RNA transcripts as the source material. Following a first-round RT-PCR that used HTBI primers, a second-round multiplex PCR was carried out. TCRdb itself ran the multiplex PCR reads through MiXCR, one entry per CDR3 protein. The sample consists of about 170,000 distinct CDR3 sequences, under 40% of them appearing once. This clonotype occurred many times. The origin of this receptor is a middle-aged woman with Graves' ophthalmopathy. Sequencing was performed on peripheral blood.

The DNA for the CDR3 is TGTGCCAGCAGCGAGGGGGCTTCCCAAGAGACCCAGTACTTC. Translated: CASSEGASQETQYF. The rearrangement joins TRBV2 to TRBJ2-5, with 7 bases identical to TRBD1. Germline V gene sequence: CDR1 SNHLY, CDR2 FYNNEI. The V segment lost 6 bases and the J segment 1 base; nucleotides outside the gene matches: 5. The CDR3 is 14 residues long.